Each of the 6 T cell receptor beta chains below was sequenced from the same sample in a study of neurological immune-mediated disorders. Via MiXCR, TCRdb re-called the 5' RACE reads, giving one row per CDR3 protein. The data show about 38,000 distinct CDR3 sequences, approximately 7% seen once. Sequenced input: CD4+ T cells from blood. The source of these receptors is a man aged 50 to 60 in good health.

Many counts were recorded for this clonotype. The V and J genes are TRBV3-1 and TRBJ2-5; D gene unclear. V was trimmed by 2 bases and J by 4 bases, leaving 14 bases between them. Germline loops: CDR1 LGHDT, CDR2 YNNKEL (reference sequence). The length of the CDR3 is 15 residues. The CDR3 is CASSQRAPLRETQYF. The CDR3 DNA reads as TGTGCCAGCAGCCAAAGAGCCCCCTTGCGAGAGACCCAGTACTTC.

The table lists this clonotype with many counts. The chain combines TRBV7-2 with TRBJ1-5, with no clear D. The CDR3 sequence is 17 residues long. CDR1 and CDR2 (germline): SGHTA, FQGNSA. V dropped 5 bases and J dropped 0 bases, with 17 bases sitting between them. The CDR3 reads CASSLVLVKHSNQPQHF. CDR3 DNA: TGTGCCAGCAGCCTCGTGTTGGTGAAACATAGCAATCAGCCCCAGCATTTT. The full variable domain, its missing parts supplied by reference TRBV7-2 and TRBJ1-5, is GAGVSQSPSNKVTEKGKDVELRCDPISGHTALYWYRQSLGQGLEFLIYFQGNSAPDKSGLPSDRFSAERTGGSVSTLTIQRTQQEDSAVYLCASSLVLVKHSNQPQHFGDGTRLSIL.

This clonotype was found many times. V gene TRBV4-1 combines with J gene TRBJ2-1; 11 nucleotides align to TRBD2. Germline CDR1 and CDR2: MGHRA and YSYEKL. This CDR3 spans 17 amino acids. The ends lost 4 bases at V and 0 bases at J; junction bases unmatched: 5. CDR3 in amino acids: CASSRGLAGSSYNEQFF. The CDR3 DNA reads as TGCGCCAGCAGCCGTGGACTAGCGGGTAGCTCCTACAATGAGCAGTTCTTC.

This clonotype came up many times. The V gene is TRBV5-1, the J gene TRBJ2-6; the D is unclear. V gave up 2 bases and J gave up 0 bases, with 9 bases separating them. Germline-derived CDR1 and CDR2 are SGHRS and YFSETQ. The CDR3 is 16 residues long. The CDR3 protein is CASSFYLSSGANVLTF. The CDR3 coding sequence is TGCGCCAGCAGCTTTTACCTCTCCTCTGGGGCCAACGTCCTGACTTTC. Supplemented by reference TRBV5-1 and TRBJ2-6, the full variable domain reads KAGVTQTPRYLIKTRGQQVTLSCSPISGHRSVSWYQQTPGQGLQFLFEYFSETQRNKGNFPGRFSGRQFSNSRSEMNVSTLELGDSALYLCASSFYLSSGANVLTFGAGSRLTVL.

This clonotype was recorded many times. The chain employs TRBV7-9 and TRBJ2-7; weak D call: TRBD2 (5 bases). The CDR3 contains 13 residues. Germline lookup yields CDR1 SEHNR and CDR2 FQNEAQ (reference sequence). V lost 1 base and J 7 bases, leaving 11 bases between the germline ends. CDR3 residues: CASSLVGGREQYF. The CDR3, as DNA: TGTGCCAGCAGCTTAGTAGGCGGGCGGGAGCAGTACTTC.

This clonotype was counted many times. V and J are TRBV10-3 and TRBJ1-1; D may be TRBD1 (6 bases). The V gene lost 8 bases and the J gene lost 0 bases, with 10 bases spanning the gap. CDR1 and CDR2 (germline): ENHRY, SYGVKD. There are 13 residues in the CDR3. Written as DNA, the CDR3 is TGTGCCATCCAAGGACAGCTGAACACTGAAGCTTTCTTT. Translation: CAIQGQLNTEAFF.